This is a list of T cell receptor beta chains from one sample in a study of regulatory T cells in long-lasting Graves disease. MiXCR, applied by TCRdb to the multiplex PCR reads, yields one record per CDR3 protein. The table lists under 500,000 distinct CDR3 sequences, less than 25% of them singletons. The sample consisted of peripheral blood mononuclear cells (PBMCs), taken when the disease was refractory, from a patient treated with antithyroid drugs. These receptors were collected from a female donor with Graves disease. The CDR3 runs from the conserved cysteine through the conserved F or W. Not all rows give a size; the values are once, few, many and, for expanded clones, a class.

size,J,V,CDR3
many,TRBJ2-7,TRBV13,CASSLGQGAREQYF
NA,TRBJ2-1,TRBV27,CASTPGTGNEQFF
few,TRBJ1-5,TRBV19,CASSETGPATRQNQPQHF
NA,TRBJ1-1,TRBV29-1,CSARPGGLYEAFF
many,TRBJ2-5,TRBV6-1,CASSEALLGGVETQYF
NA,TRBJ2-7,TRBV6-2/TRBV6-3,CASSYPSGSPYEQYF
NA,TRBJ1-2,TRBV20-1,CSARDLQGVGGYTF
many,TRBJ1-2,TRBV12-3/TRBV12-4,CASSLRAGEAYGYTF
NA,TRBJ2-7,TRBV18,CASSSGTVDEQYF
many,TRBJ2-1,TRBV28,CASSPIKSGAEASYNEQFF
NA,TRBJ1-2,TRBV7-9,CASGEGGGGYTF
NA,TRBJ2-2,TRBV6-1,CASRAAGPGELFF
few,TRBJ2-7,TRBV5-6,CASSVLAGFAYEQYF
NA,TRBJ2-7,TRBV20-1,CSAGTGPPEQYF
NA,TRBJ1-5,TRBV19,CASSTSDTAQHF
NA,TRBJ2-7,TRBV29-1,CSVAHSGSYGQYF
few,TRBJ2-2,TRBV5-1,CASSLEFTVGELFF
many,TRBJ2-1,TRBV11-2,CASSLEGQGYNEQFF
NA,TRBJ2-7,TRBV4-2,CASSQDEGASYEQYF
many,TRBJ1-1,TRBV2,CASSVTRRTEAFF
NA,TRBJ1-2,TRBV25-1,CASSESRVFYGYTF
NA,TRBJ2-5,TRBV6-2/TRBV6-3,CASSYSPGQGGQYF
NA,TRBJ1-2,TRBV29-1,CSVDLGDGYGYTF
few,TRBJ2-5,TRBV15,CATSRVREGGETQYF
few,TRBJ1-1,TRBV4-1,CASSQGRLGAGTEAFF
few,TRBJ1-2,TRBV6-5,CASSYKDSAFNYGYTF
few,TRBJ2-7,TRBV7-2,CASSLLWAGGREQYF
NA,TRBJ2-7,TRBV27,CASSGRLDPYEQYF
few,TRBJ1-5,TRBV7-2,CASSVDRALNQPQHF
NA,TRBJ1-6,TRBV30,CAWSRGQPSSPLHF
NA,TRBJ1-4,TRBV19,CASSIHSRGEKLFF
few,TRBJ1-1,TRBV9,CASSVGVYTEAFF
NA,TRBJ1-5,TRBV10-3,CAISDRGDQPQHF